The 8 T cell receptor beta chains given below trace back to one sample, sequenced in a study of control samples from healthy donors and cancer patients. Here immunoSEQ multiplex PCR was the method, and the copy in TCRdb shows in-frame clones only, minus some. The sample yields roughly 130,000 clones, about 93% seen once. The sample comprised blood. These receptors all stem from a man aged 18-30 years in good health.

V usage is TRBV7-3 and J usage is TRBJ2-5; D is uncertain. CDR3 length: 14 residues. V was shortened by 0 bases and J by 5 bases, with 10 bases between the two germline ends. Germline V gene sequence: CDR1 SGHTA, CDR2 FQGTGA. For the CDR3, the DNA is TGTGCCAGCAGCTTAACCTCCTCCTCGGAGACCCAGTACTTC. It codes for CASSLTSSSETQYF.

CDR3 nucleotide sequence: TGTGCCATCAGTGGGGAAGGACCTCCAGGGGCCCAGTACTTC. Translated, it gives CAISGEGPPGAQYF. The chain recombines TRBV10-3 with TRBJ2-5; a weak D match, TRBD1 (6 bases). The V and J ends lost 4 bases and 9 bases respectively, with 18 bases between them. This CDR3 is built from 14 residues. Per germline, CDR1 ENHRY and CDR2 SYGVKD.

V usage is TRBV11-2 and J usage is TRBJ2-5, with D tentatively TRBD1 or TRBD2 (6 bases each). CDR3 length equals 16 residues. Trimming cost V 1 base and J 3 bases, with 15 bases left between them. Germline loops: CDR1 SGHAT, CDR2 FQNNGV. As DNA, the CDR3 is TGTGCCAGCAGCTTAGGCCCTTGGGGGGCTGAAGAGACCCAGTACTTC. Protein product: CASSLGPWGAEETQYF.

V usage is TRBV9 and J usage is TRBJ2-3; 9 positions agree with TRBD2. Germline V gene sequence: CDR1 SGDLS, CDR2 YYNGEE. The CDR3 is made up of 16 amino acids. The junction had 11 bases not matched to a gene; V was cut back by 4 bases and J by 5 bases. The CDR3 DNA follows: TGTGCCAGCAGCCACCCCAGGGCGGGGGGGCAAGATACGCAGTATTTT. This sequence encodes CASSHPRAGGQDTQYF. Full variable domain (missing parts from reference TRBV9 and TRBJ2-3): DSGVTQTPKHLITATGQRVTLRCSPRSGDLSVYWYQQSLDQGLQFLIQYYNGEERAKGNILERFSAQQFPDLHSELNLSSLELGDSALYFCASSHPRAGGQDTQYFGPGTRLTVL.

V and J are TRBV5-4 and TRBJ2-7, with D possibly being TRBD1 (6 bases). Per germline, CDR1 SGHNT and CDR2 YYREEE (reference sequence). The CDR3 is made up of 15 amino acids. Trimming stripped 3 bases from V and 4 bases from J, with 17 bases between. This CDR3 reads CASSWRRTQGYEQYV. The CDR3 region has the DNA TGTGCCAGCAGCTGGAGACGGACACAGGGTTACGAGCAGTACGTC.

The chain employs TRBV6-6 and TRBJ2-7; 7 bases map to TRBD1. V trimming: 0 bases; J trimming: 4 bases; junction bases outside the gene matches: 9. Germline CDR1 MNHNY, CDR2 SVGAGI (reference sequence). The CDR3 runs 16 residues. The DNA for the CDR3 is TGTGCCAGCAGTTACTCCATGGAAGGGGGCAGGTACGAGCAGTACTTC. Translation gives CASSYSMEGGRYEQYF.

The chain combines TRBV2 with TRBJ1-1; D is unresolved. V lost 4 bases to trimming and J lost 3 bases, with 12 bases between them. Germline CDR1 SNHLY, CDR2 FYNNEI. The CDR3 loop spans 14 amino acids. CDR3: CASSGSGGYTEAFF. The CDR3 coding sequence is TGTGCCAGCAGTGGGTCAGGAGGATACACTGAAGCTTTCTTT. The full variable domain, rest sourced from reference TRBV2 and TRBJ1-1, is EPEVTQTPSHQVTQMGQEVILRCVPISNHLYFYWYRQILGQKVEFLVSFYNNEISEKSEIFDDQFSVERPDGSNFTLKIRSTKLEDSAMYFCASSGSGGYTEAFFGQGTRLTVV.

The genes are TRBV20-1 and TRBJ1-2; TRBD1 aligns across 7 bases. This CDR3 contains 15 residues. The junction had 13 bases not matched to a gene; V was cut back by 3 bases and J by 6 bases. Germline V gene data show CDR1 as DFQATT and CDR2 as SNEGSKA (reference sequence). Written as DNA, the CDR3 is TGCAGTGCTAGTCTGGCGAGACAGGGAGAGGATGGCTACACCTTC. This encodes CSASLARQGEDGYTF.